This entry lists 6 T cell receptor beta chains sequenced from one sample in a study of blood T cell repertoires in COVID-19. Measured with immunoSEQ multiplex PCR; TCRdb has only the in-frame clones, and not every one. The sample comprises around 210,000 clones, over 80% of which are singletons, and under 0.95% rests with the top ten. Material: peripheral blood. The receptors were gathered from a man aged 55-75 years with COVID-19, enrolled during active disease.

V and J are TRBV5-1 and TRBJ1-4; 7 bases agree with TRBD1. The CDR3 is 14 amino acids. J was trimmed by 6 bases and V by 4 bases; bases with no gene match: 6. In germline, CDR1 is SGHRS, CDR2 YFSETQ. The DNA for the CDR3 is TGCGCCAGCAGCCCAGGCGGGACAGATGAAAAACTGTTTTTT. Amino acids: CASSPGGTDEKLFF.

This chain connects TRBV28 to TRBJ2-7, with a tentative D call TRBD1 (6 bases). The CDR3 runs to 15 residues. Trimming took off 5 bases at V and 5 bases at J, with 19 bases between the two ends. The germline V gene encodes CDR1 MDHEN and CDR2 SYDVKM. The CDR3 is CASSIPGAGADEQYF. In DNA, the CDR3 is TGTGCCAGCAGTATCCCCGGGGCAGGGGCGGACGAGCAGTACTTC.

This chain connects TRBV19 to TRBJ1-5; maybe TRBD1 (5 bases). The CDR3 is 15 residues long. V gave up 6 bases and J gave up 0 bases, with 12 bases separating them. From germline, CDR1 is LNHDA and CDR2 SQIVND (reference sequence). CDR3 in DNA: TGTGCCAGTAGCAGCGACAGTTATAGCAATCAGCCCCAGCATTTT. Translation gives CASSSDSYSNQPQHF.

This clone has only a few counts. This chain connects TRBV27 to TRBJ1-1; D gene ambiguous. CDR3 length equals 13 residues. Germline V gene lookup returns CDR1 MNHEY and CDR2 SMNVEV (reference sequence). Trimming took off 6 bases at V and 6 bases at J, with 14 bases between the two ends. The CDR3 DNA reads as TGTGCCAGCAGCTCCCCGAAGAGGGCTGAAGCTTTCTTT. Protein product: CASSSPKRAEAFF.

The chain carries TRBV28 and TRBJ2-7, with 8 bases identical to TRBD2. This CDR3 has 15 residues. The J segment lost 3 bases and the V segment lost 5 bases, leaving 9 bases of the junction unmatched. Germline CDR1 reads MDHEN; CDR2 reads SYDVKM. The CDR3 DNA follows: TGTGCCAGCAGTGAGGCTAGCGGGCCCCGCTACGAGCAGTACTTC. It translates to CASSEASGPRYEQYF.

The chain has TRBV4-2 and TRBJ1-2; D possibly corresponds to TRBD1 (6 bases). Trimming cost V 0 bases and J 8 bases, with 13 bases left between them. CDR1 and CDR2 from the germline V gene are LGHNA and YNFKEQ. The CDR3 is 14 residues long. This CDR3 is CASSQDSQGAGYTF. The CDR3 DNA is TGTGCCAGCAGCCAAGACTCACAGGGAGCAGGCTACACCTTC.